These T cell receptor beta chains were read from a single sample in a study of response to subunit inactivated influenza vaccine. TCRdb independently ran MiXCR on the RT-PCR reads; one entry per CDR3 protein. Of 650,000 or so distinct CDR3 sequences listed, 12% to 15% were seen once; the top ten hold 7.5% to 9%. The sample here was PBMCs from blood, taken less than 15 days before vaccination. The origin of the receptors is a man aged 50 to 60 who received an inactivated influenza vaccine. Each CDR3 is given with its conserved first and last residue. Fields, in order: clone size, J gene, V gene, D gene, CDR3 DNA, CDR3 protein. A D gene is named only where the DNA matches it firmly. Rows may omit the clone size; those that give it use once, few, many or a size class.

>many|TRBJ1-2|TRBV6-1|NA
TGTGCCAGCAGTGACAGGGTGGATGGCTACACCTTC
CASSDRVDGYTF
>many|TRBJ2-5|TRBV20-1|NA
TGCAGTGCTAGCCCGAAATCTCGGGTAGAGACCCAGTACTTC
CSASPKSRVETQYF
>NA|TRBJ2-3|TRBV5-1|NA
TGCGCCAGCAGCTTGGGGGGATTTAGCACAGATACGCAGTATTTT
CASSLGGFSTDTQYF
>few|TRBJ1-5|TRBV28|NA
TGTGCCAGCGCCCGGGACAGCAATCAGCCCCAGCATTTT
CASARDSNQPQHF
>NA|TRBJ2-3|TRBV12-3/TRBV12-4|NA
TGTGCCAGCAGTTTAGACGGTGCGCACACAGATACGCAGTATTTT
CASSLDGAHTDTQYF
>NA|TRBJ1-2|TRBV4-1|TRBD1
TGCGCCAGCAGCCAAGATAGACAGGGCCCCACCTATGGCTACACCTTC
CASSQDRQGPTYGYTF
>NA|TRBJ1-1|TRBV27|NA
TGTGCCAGCAGTTTAGCGGGGAAGAACACTGAAGCTTTCTTT
CASSLAGKNTEAFF
>few|TRBJ2-3|TRBV4-2|TRBD2
TGTGCCAGCAGCCAAGGGGTACTAGCGGCTTCAGATACGCAGTATTTT
CASSQGVLAASDTQYF
>NA|TRBJ2-2|TRBV20-1|NA
TGCAGTGCTAGGGGGGCCTCGGGCACCGGGGAGCTGTTTTTT
CSARGASGTGELFF
>few|TRBJ1-2|TRBV6-1|TRBD1
TGTGCCAGCGCCGGGACAGGGGGTCCCTATGGCTACACCTTC
CASAGTGGPYGYTF
>few|TRBJ2-2|TRBV20-1|TRBD1
TGCAGTGCTGACAGGGGGCCCACCGGGGAGCTGTTTTTT
CSADRGPTGELFF
>few|TRBJ2-7|TRBV6-1|NA
TGTGCCAGCATACACAGCTATGCTCGGGGAGACGAGCAGTACTTC
CASIHSYARGDEQYF
>few|TRBJ1-4|TRBV28|NA
TGTGCCAGCAGTTTGGATCGGTGGGAGGAAAAACTGTTTTTT
CASSLDRWEEKLFF
>NA|TRBJ2-1|TRBV6-5|NA
TGTGCCAGCAGTTACAACAGGGTCTACAATGAGCAGTTCTTC
CASSYNRVYNEQFF
>few|TRBJ1-6|TRBV7-8|NA
TGTGCCAGCAGCTTAGTCAGGGTAACGTCCTATAATTCACCCCTCCACTTT
CASSLVRVTSYNSPLHF
>few|TRBJ2-3|TRBV5-1|TRBD1
TGCGCCAGCAGCGCCGGCGGGACAGGGGTAACAGATACGCAGTATTTT
CASSAGGTGVTDTQYF
>few|TRBJ1-4|TRBV20-1|NA
TGCAGTGCCAATCCGACAGGAGGGAATGAAAAACTGTTTTTT
CSANPTGGNEKLFF
>NA|TRBJ2-1|TRBV27|NA
TGTGCCAGCAGTTTATCTCACGGGGCACCTTACAATGAGCAGTTCTTC
CASSLSHGAPYNEQFF
>NA|TRBJ2-1|TRBV24-1|TRBD2
TGTGCCACCAGTGATGGGAGCGGGAGGGCTTACAATGAGCAGTTCTTC
CATSDGSGRAYNEQFF
>many|TRBJ1-1|TRBV14|NA
TGTGCCAGCAGCCCCCACACCTCACAAGCTTTCTTT
CASSPHTSQAFF
>NA|TRBJ2-7|TRBV12-3/TRBV12-4|TRBD2
TGTGCCAGCAGTGACCAGGGACTAGCGGGAGGCGAGCAGTACTTC
CASSDQGLAGGEQYF
>many|TRBJ2-7|TRBV18|NA
TGTGCCAGCTCATCCGGGACGAGCTACGAGCAGTACTTC
CASSSGTSYEQYF
>NA|TRBJ2-7|TRBV4-3|NA
TGCGCCAGCAGCCAGAAGATCGGCGAGCAGTACTTC
CASSQKIGEQYF
>few|TRBJ2-2|TRBV29-1|NA
TGCAGCGTTGAAGGAGACGGACAGAACACCGGGGAGCTGTTTTTT
CSVEGDGQNTGELFF